A single sample gave rise to the 6 T cell receptor beta chains below, sequenced in a study of beta chain features in type 1 diabetes. Investigators reverse transcribed all isolated RNA, so they sequenced expressed TCRB transcripts. Using immunoSEQ multiplex PCR, the repertoire was profiled, and TCRdb retains in-frame clones only, with some absent. Altogether some 160,000 clones are present, approximately 9% being singletons, with the ten largest covering roughly 2.5%. Material: central memory CD4+ T cells from blood. The origin of the receptors is a woman aged 18-29 years in good health.

The rearrangement links TRBV7-8 to TRBJ2-5; D gene ambiguous. Germline loops: CDR1 SGHVS, CDR2 FQNEAQ. This CDR3 is built from 14 residues. The V gene lost 2 bases and the J gene lost 1 base, with 8 bases spanning the gap. The CDR3 nucleotides are TGTGCCAGCAGCTTACTTCCCTCCCAAGAGACCCAGTACTTC. Its protein product is CASSLLPSQETQYF.

This clone was recorded a few times. The J gene is TRBJ1-5, the V gene TRBV5-8; no clear D. V lost 5 bases, J lost 4 bases, and 10 bases lay in between. Per the germline V gene, CDR1 is SGHTS and CDR2 is YDEGEE. This CDR3 is 13 amino acids long. The CDR3 loop reads CASSAGRNQPQHF. In DNA form, the CDR3 reads TGTGCCAGCAGTGCCGGGAGAAATCAGCCCCAGCATTTT.

The chain is built from TRBV29-1 and TRBJ1-1, with D uncertain. V was shortened by 3 bases and J by 2 bases, with 10 bases between the two germline ends. Per germline, CDR1 SQVTM and CDR2 ANQGSEA. CDR3 length: 13 amino acids. CDR3 bases: TGCAGCGTTGACGAAACAAGTAACACTGAAGCTTTCTTT. Encoded protein: CSVDETSNTEAFF.

The V and J genes are TRBV15 and TRBJ1-3, with D possibly TRBD1 on 5 matching bases. V lost 0 bases, J lost 0 bases, and 12 bases lay in between. This CDR3 region has 17 residues. Germline-derived CDR1 and CDR2 are LNHNV and YYDKDF (reference sequence). The CDR3 DNA sequence: TGTGCCACCAGCAGAGATCGGAGGGGCAACTCTGGAAACACCATATATTTT. Its protein product is CATSRDRRGNSGNTIYF.

This clone appeared a few times. The DNA for the CDR3 is TGTGCCACCCAGGACAGAGGGGAAGCTTTCTTT. The encoded protein is CATQDRGEAFF. The chain couples TRBV19 to TRBJ1-1; maybe TRBD1 (6 bases). The CDR3 is 11 residues long. The V gene lost 10 bases and the J gene lost 8 bases, with 14 bases spanning the gap. The germline V gene has CDR1 LNHDA and CDR2 SQIVND (reference sequence).

The chain has TRBV27 and TRBJ2-7, with D perhaps TRBD1 (6 bases). V gave up 3 bases and J gave up 1 base, with 10 bases separating them. Germline-derived CDR1 and CDR2 are MNHEY and SMNVEV (reference sequence). The CDR3 has 14 amino acids. This CDR3 is CASSLSTGSYEQYF. The DNA for the CDR3 is TGTGCCAGCAGTTTGTCGACAGGATCCTACGAGCAGTACTTC.